The 2 T cell receptor beta chains given below trace back to one sample, sequenced in a study of cytomegalovirus exposure and HLA in healthy donors. The study ran its PCR with 60 Vbeta and 13 Jbeta primers. Clones were read by immunoSEQ multiplex PCR, and TCRdb kept only the in-frame ones, dropping some. The sample includes approximately 150,000 clones, 68% of them seen just once. The specimen was PBMCs. All receptors derive from a man in his fifties in good health and CMV-seronegative.

This clone has only a few counts. The chain combines TRBV7-9 with TRBJ2-3; 9 positions agree with TRBD2. Germline V gene sequence: CDR1 SEHNR, CDR2 FQNEAQ (reference sequence). Unmatched junction bases numbered 12, after V lost 11 bases and J lost 0 bases. The CDR3 runs 16 residues. The CDR3 nucleotides read TGTGCCGGCGGAGCGGGGGGTCCCCATAGCACAGATACGCAGTATTTT. This translates into CAGGAGGPHSTDTQYF.

In DNA, the CDR3 is TGTGCCAGCTCAACCGCTGCCCGGAATTCACCCCTCCACTTT. It specifies CASSTAARNSPLHF. This sequence joins TRBV18 and TRBJ1-6; no clear D. CDR1 KGHSH and CDR2 LQKENI come from the germline V gene. The V end lost 5 bases, the J end lost 7 bases, and 12 bases lay between the germline ends. The CDR3 covers 14 residues.